This T cell receptor beta chain is drawn from a study of shared clonotypes between healthy human individuals. Profiling relied on immunoSEQ multiplex PCR, and the TCRdb table lists in-frame clones only, not all of them. The sample contains approximately 2,000,000 clones, around 93% of which appear only once. Trimming removed 0 bases from V and 1 base from J, with 12 bases in between. Germline V gene sequence: CDR1 LGHNA, CDR2 YSLEER. This CDR3 comprises 16 residues. The TCR originated in a man between 18 and 29 years old in good health. Some clones in this sample may be carry-over from other donors' samples. The V and J genes are TRBV4-3 and TRBJ2-5; D not resolved. The sequencing input was naive CD4+ T cells from PBMCs. Subset reported: CD45RA+ positively selected. The CDR3 loop reads CASSQDPGGLQETQYF. CDR3 DNA sequence: TGCGCCAGCAGCCAAGACCCGGGCGGCCTCCAAGAGACCCAGTACTTC.